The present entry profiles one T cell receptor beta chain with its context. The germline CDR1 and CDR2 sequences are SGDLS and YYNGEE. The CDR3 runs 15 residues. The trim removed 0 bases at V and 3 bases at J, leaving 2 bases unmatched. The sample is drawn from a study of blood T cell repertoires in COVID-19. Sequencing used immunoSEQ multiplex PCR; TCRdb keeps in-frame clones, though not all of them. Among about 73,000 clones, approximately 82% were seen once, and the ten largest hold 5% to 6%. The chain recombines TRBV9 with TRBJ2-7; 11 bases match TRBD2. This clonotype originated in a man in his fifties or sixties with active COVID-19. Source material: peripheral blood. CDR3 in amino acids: CASSVEGLAVYEQYF. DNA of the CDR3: TGTGCCAGCAGCGTAGAGGGACTAGCGGTCTACGAGCAGTACTTC.